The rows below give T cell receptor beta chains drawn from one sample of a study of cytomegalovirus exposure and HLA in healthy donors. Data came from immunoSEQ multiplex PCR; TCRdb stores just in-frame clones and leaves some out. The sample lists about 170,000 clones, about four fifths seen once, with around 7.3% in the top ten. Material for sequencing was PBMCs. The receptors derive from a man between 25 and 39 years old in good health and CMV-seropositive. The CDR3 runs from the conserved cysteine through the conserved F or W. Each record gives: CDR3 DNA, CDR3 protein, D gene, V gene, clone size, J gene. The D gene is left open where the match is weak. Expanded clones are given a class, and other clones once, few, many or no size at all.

TGTGCCATCAGTCCGGACAGGGAGGGCTATGGCTACACCTTC CAISPDREGYGYTF TRBD1 TRBV10-3 . TRBJ1-2
TGTGCCTGGAGGAGGCAGGGTCTGAACACTGAAGCTTTCTTT CAWRRQGLNTEAFF . TRBV30 . TRBJ1-1
TGCGCCAGCAGCCAAGGTCCGGACAGGGGACCAAATCAGCCCCAGCATTTT CASSQGPDRGPNQPQHF TRBD1 TRBV4-1 . TRBJ1-5
TGTGCCAGTAGTATTGGGTGGCAGAAGACTCTAGCCAAAAACATTCAGTACTTC CASSIGWQKTLAKNIQYF . TRBV19 . TRBJ2-4
TGTGCCAGCAAGTCACAGGGGGTGACTGAAGCTTTCTTT CASKSQGVTEAFF TRBD1 TRBV2 . TRBJ1-1
TGTGCCAGCAGCTTGGTGGGACAGTTACGAGAGCAGTACTTC CASSLVGQLREQYF TRBD1 TRBV5-6 . TRBJ2-7
TGTGCCAGCGGGGCCAGGGGGGCTGGCAATCAGCCCCAGCATTTT CASGARGAGNQPQHF TRBD1 TRBV6-6 . TRBJ1-5
TGTGCCAGCAGAAGGGACAGGGGAAATGAGCAGTTCTTC CASRRDRGNEQFF TRBD1 TRBV6-5 . TRBJ2-1
TGTGCCAGCATCAAAAACCCCTGGACTAGCGTTTACAATGAGCAGTTCTTC CASIKNPWTSVYNEQFF TRBD2 TRBV27 few TRBJ2-1
TGTGCCAGCAGCTCGCCGACAGGGGAGGGCTACACCTTC CASSSPTGEGYTF TRBD1 TRBV5-5 . TRBJ1-2
TGTGCCAGCAGCCCGCCGGCAGCGAATAACTATGGCTACACCTTC CASSPPAANNYGYTF . TRBV14 . TRBJ1-2
TGTGCCAGCAGTGTACATTCCTATAATTCACCCCTCCACTTT CASSVHSYNSPLHF . TRBV25-1 . TRBJ1-6
TGTGCCAGCAGCTTACCGCCCTCAGGGGCAGGCTACGAGCAGTACTTC CASSLPPSGAGYEQYF . TRBV11-2 . TRBJ2-7
TGTGCCATCAGTGAGGAGCGGGACTCCTACAATGAGCAGTTCTTC CAISEERDSYNEQFF TRBD2 TRBV10-3 once TRBJ2-1
TGTGCCAGCAGCTTAGGAGGGGGTTCCTACAATGAGCAGTTCTTC CASSLGGGSYNEQFF . TRBV7-9 . TRBJ2-1
TGCGCCAGCAGCCTCGGACTAGCGGGAGAAGAGACCCAGTACTTC CASSLGLAGEETQYF TRBD2 TRBV5-1 . TRBJ2-5
TGTGCCATCAGTCCACCGGGAGGCCAGGGGAATGAGCAGTTCTTC CAISPPGGQGNEQFF . TRBV10-3 . TRBJ2-1
TGTGCCAGCAGCTTAGGGAACCCCAGGGGTACGAACACTGAAGCTTTCTTT CASSLGNPRGTNTEAFF . TRBV7-2 . TRBJ1-1
TGTGCCAGTGGAACAGGGTGGGGACAAGAGACCCAGTACTTC CASGTGWGQETQYF . TRBV19 . TRBJ2-5
TGTGCCAGCAGCCAAGTACTAGACAGGGCCATGAACACTGAAGCTTTCTTT CASSQVLDRAMNTEAFF TRBD1 TRBV4-2 . TRBJ1-1
TGTGCCAGCAGCCCAAAAGTCGGCAGACTGACTTCCTACAATGAGCAGTTCTTC CASSPKVGRLTSYNEQFF . TRBV7-6 . TRBJ2-1
TGTGCCAGCAGCTTAGAGGGGGGAGGGCCCACCGGGGAGCTGTTTTTT CASSLEGGGPTGELFF . TRBV7-3 . TRBJ2-2
TGTGCCAGCAGTCCTCGGACAGGGTGGGATAGACTGTTTTTT CASSPRTGWDRLFF TRBD1 TRBV6-5 few TRBJ1-4
TGTGCCAGTAGTAAGCCCAGCGGCTCTAGCACAGATACGCAGTATTTT CASSKPSGSSTDTQYF . TRBV19 . TRBJ2-3
TGTGCCAGCAGTGGTACTAGACGGGGGGCAGAGACCCAGTACTTC CASSGTRRGAETQYF . TRBV2 . TRBJ2-5
TGTGCCATCAGTGTCGTAAACAGGGGGCAAGAGACCCAGTACTTC CAISVVNRGQETQYF TRBD1 TRBV10-3 few TRBJ2-5
TGTGCCAGCAGCTTAGTAGCGGGAGTTGTCGGGGAGCTGTTTTTT CASSLVAGVVGELFF TRBD2 TRBV7-2 . TRBJ2-2
TGTGCCAGCAGCTTGAGGCGGGACAGGGGTAGCAAGCAGCCCCAGCATTTT CASSLRRDRGSKQPQHF TRBD1 TRBV5-6 . TRBJ1-5
TGTGCCAGCAGCCCACCAGGGGGAGCGGACTATGGCTACACCTTC CASSPPGGADYGYTF TRBD1 TRBV5-6 . TRBJ1-2
TGTGCCAGCAGCTTGGTAGGGACACTCCAAGAGACCCAGTACTTC CASSLVGTLQETQYF . TRBV5-4 . TRBJ2-5
TGTGCCAGTAACCCTCGGTTTCTAGAGGATGAGCAGTTCTTC CASNPRFLEDEQFF . TRBV19 . TRBJ2-1